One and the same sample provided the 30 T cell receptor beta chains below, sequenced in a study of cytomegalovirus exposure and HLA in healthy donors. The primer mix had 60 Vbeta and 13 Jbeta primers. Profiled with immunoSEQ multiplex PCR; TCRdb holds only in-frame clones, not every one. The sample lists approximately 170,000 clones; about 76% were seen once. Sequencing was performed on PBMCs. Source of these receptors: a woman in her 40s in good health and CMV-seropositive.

Here the CDR3 reads CASGDRGRNEKLFF. CDR3 nucleotide sequence: TGCGCCAGCGGCGACAGGGGAAGGAATGAAAAACTGTTTTTT. This rearrangement joins TRBV10-2 to TRBJ1-4, with TRBD1 matching over 8 bases. The CDR3 runs 14 residues. V shed 8 bases and J 5 bases; nucleotides not matched to a gene: 7. CDR1 is WSHSY, CDR2 SAAADI, per germline.

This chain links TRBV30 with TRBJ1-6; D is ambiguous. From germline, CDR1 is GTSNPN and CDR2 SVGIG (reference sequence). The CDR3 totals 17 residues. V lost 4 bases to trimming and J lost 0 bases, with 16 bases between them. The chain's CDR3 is CAWTRQDLSSYNSPLHF. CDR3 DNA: TGTGCCTGGACTCGGCAGGACTTAAGCTCCTATAATTCACCCCTCCACTTT.

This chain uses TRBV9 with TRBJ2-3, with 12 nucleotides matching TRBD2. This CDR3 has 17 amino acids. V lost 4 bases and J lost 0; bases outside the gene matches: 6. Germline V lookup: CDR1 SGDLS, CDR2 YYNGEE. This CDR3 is CASSSFGTSGSTDTQYF. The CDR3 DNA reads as TGTGCCAGCAGCTCATTCGGGACTAGCGGGAGCACAGATACGCAGTATTTT.

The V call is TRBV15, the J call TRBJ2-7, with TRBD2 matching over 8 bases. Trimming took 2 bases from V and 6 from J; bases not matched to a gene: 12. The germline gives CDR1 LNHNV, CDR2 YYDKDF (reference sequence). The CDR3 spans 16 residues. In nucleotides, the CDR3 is TGTGCCACCAGCAGAACCTGGGAGGCGGGGGGTATCGAGCAGTACTTC. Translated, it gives CATSRTWEAGGIEQYF.

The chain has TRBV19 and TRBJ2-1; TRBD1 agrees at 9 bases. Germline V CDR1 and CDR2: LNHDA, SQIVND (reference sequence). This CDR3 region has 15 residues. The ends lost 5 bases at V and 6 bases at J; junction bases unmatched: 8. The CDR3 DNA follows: TGTGCCAGTAGTTCCCGGGACAGGGCCTCCAATGAGCAGTTCTTC. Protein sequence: CASSSRDRASNEQFF.

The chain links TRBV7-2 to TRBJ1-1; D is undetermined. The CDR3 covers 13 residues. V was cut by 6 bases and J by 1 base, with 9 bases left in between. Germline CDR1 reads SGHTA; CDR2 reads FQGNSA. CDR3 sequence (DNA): TGTGCCAGCAGGGGTGCAGGGAACACTGAAGCTTTCTTT. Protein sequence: CASRGAGNTEAFF.

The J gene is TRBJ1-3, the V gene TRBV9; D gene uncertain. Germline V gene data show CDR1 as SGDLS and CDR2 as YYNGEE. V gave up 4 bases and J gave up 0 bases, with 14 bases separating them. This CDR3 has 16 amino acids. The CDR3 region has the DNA TGTGCCAGCAGCTCGAGGCCCGGACTCTCTGGAAACACCATATATTTT. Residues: CASSSRPGLSGNTIYF. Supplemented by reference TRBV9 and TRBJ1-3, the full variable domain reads DSGVTQTPKHLITATGQRVTLRCSPRSGDLSVYWYQQSLDQGLQFLIQYYNGEERAKGNILERFSAQQFPDLHSELNLSSLELGDSALYFCASSSRPGLSGNTIYFGEGSWLTVV.

The CDR3 sequence is CASSFQGANEKLFF. The CDR3 DNA is TGTGCCAGTAGCTTTCAGGGGGCAAATGAAAAACTGTTTTTT. V usage is TRBV19 and J usage is TRBJ1-4; the match to TRBD1 covers 8 bases. V was clipped by 6 bases and J by 5 bases; unmatched bases: 5. Germline CDR1 and CDR2: LNHDA and SQIVND (reference sequence). The CDR3 has 14 amino acids.

CDR3: CASSDNNRVGGYTF. The CDR3 region has the DNA TGTGCCAGCAGTGATAACAACAGGGTCGGAGGCTACACCTTC. This chain links TRBV2 with TRBJ1-2, with D possibly being TRBD1 (6 bases). The CDR3 is 14 amino acids. Germline CDR1 SNHLY, CDR2 FYNNEI. V gave up 3 bases and J gave up 8 bases, with 16 bases separating them.

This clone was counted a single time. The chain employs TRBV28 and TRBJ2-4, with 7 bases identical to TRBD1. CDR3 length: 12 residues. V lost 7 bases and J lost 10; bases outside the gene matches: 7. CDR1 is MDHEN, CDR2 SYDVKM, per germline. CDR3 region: CASTEGTEIQYF. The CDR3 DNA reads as TGTGCCAGCACCGAGGGGACAGAGATTCAGTACTTC. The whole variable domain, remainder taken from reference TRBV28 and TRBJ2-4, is DVKVTQSSRYLVKRTGEKVFLECVQDMDHENMFWYRQDPGLGLRLIYFSYDVKMKEKGDIPEGYSVSREKKERFSLILESASTNQTSMYLCASTEGTEIQYFGAGTRLSVL.

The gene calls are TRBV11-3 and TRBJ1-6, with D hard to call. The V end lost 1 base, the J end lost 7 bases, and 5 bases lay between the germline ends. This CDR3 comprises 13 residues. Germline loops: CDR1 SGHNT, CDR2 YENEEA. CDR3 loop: CASSLGRNSPLHF. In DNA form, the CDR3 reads TGTGCCAGCAGCTTAGGGAGAAATTCACCCCTCCACTTT.

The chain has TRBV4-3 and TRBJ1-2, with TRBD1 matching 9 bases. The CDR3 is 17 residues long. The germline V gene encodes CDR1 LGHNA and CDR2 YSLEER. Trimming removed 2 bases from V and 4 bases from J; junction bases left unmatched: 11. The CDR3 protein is CASSQQKGTGYGYGYTF. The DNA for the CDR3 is TGCGCCAGCAGCCAACAGAAGGGGACAGGGTATGGCTATGGCTACACCTTC.

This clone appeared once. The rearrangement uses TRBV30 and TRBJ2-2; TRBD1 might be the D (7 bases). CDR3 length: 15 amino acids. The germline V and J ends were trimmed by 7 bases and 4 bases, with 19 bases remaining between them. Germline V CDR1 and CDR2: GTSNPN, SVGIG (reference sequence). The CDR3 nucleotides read TGTGCCTCCAGACAGGGAGGTTGGGGCACCGGGGAGCTGTTTTTT. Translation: CASRQGGWGTGELFF.

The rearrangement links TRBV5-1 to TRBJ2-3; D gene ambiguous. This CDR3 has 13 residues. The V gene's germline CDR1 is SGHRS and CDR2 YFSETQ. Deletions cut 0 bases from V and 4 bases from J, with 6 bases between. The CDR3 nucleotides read TGCGCCAGCAGCTTGGACCAGGCAGATACGCAGTATTTT. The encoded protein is CASSLDQADTQYF.

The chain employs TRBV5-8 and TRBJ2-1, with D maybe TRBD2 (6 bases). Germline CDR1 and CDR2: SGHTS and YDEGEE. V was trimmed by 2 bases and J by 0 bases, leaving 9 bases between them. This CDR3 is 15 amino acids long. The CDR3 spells CASSFAGSSYNEQFF. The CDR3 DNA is TGTGCCAGCAGCTTCGCCGGGAGCTCCTACAATGAGCAGTTCTTC.

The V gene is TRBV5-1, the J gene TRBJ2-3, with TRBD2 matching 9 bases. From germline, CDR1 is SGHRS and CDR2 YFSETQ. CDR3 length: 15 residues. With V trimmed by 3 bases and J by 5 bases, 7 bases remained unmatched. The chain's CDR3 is CASSSAGGGGDTQYF. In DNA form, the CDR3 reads TGCGCCAGCAGCTCAGCGGGGGGCGGGGGAGATACGCAGTATTTT.

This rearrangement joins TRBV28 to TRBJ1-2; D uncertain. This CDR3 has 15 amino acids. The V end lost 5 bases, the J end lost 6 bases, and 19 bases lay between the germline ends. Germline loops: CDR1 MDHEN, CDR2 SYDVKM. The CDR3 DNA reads TGTGCCAGCAGTACGGAAGGCCTCGGGTCTCATGGCTACACCTTC. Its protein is CASSTEGLGSHGYTF.

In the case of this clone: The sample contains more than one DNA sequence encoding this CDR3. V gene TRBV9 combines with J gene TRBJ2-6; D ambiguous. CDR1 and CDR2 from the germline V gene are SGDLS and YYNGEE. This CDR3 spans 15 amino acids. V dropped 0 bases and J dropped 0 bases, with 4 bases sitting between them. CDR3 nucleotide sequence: TGTGCCAGCAGCGTAGGTAGCTCTGGGGCCAACGTCCTGACTTTC. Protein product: CASSVGSSGANVLTF.

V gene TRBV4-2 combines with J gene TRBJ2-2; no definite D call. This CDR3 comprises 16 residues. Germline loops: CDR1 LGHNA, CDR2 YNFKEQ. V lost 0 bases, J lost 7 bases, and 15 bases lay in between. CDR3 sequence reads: CASSQEGGLVVGELFF. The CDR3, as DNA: TGTGCCAGCAGCCAAGAGGGTGGGCTTGTCGTCGGGGAGCTGTTTTTT.

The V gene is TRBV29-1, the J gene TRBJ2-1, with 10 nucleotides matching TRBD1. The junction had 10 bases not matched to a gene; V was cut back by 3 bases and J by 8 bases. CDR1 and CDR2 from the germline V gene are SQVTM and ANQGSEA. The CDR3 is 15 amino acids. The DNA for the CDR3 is TGCAGCGTTGACCCGACAGGGGGCCTCATTGATGAGCAGTTCTTC. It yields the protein CSVDPTGGLIDEQFF.

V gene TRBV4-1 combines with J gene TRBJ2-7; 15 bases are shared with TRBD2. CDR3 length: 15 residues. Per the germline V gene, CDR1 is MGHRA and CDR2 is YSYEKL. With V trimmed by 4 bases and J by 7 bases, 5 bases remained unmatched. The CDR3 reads CASSLGLAGGGEQYF. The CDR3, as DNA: TGCGCCAGCAGCCTCGGACTAGCGGGAGGGGGTGAGCAGTACTTC.

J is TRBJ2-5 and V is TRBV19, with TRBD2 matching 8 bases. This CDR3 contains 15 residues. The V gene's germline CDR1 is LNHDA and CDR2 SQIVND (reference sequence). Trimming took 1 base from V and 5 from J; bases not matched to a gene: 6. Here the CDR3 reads CASSIARTSRETQYF. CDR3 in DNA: TGTGCCAGTAGTATAGCACGGACTAGCCGGGAGACCCAGTACTTC.

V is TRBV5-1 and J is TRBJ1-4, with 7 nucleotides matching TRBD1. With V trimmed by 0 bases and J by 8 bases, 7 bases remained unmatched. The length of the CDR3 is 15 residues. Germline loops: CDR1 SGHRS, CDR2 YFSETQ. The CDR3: CASSLGDRVGEKLFF. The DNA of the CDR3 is TGCGCCAGCAGCTTGGGTGACAGGGTAGGCGAAAAACTGTTTTTT.

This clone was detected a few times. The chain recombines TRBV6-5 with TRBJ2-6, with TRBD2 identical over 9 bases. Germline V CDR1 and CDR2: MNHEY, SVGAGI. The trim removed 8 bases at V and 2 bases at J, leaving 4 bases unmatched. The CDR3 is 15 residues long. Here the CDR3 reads CASFAGGTGANVLTF. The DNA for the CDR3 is TGTGCCAGCTTCGCGGGAGGGACTGGGGCCAACGTCCTGACTTTC.

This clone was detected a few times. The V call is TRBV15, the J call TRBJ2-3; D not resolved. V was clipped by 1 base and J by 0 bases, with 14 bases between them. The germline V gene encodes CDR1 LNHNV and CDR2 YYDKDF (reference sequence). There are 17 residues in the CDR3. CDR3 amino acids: CATSRGSQSTSTDTQYF. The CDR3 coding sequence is TGTGCCACCAGCAGAGGGAGTCAGTCGACTAGCACAGATACGCAGTATTTT.

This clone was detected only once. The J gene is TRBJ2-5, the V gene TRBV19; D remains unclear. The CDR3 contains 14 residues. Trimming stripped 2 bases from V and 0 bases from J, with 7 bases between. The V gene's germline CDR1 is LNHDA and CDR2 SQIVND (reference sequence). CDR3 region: CASSIIGNQETQYF. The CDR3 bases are TGTGCCAGTAGTATAATCGGTAACCAAGAGACCCAGTACTTC.

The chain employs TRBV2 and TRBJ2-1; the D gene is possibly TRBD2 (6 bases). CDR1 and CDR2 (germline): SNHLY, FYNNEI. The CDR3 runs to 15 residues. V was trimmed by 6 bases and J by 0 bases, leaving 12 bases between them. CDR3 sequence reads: CASSGQTSSYNEQFF. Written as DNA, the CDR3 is TGTGCCAGCAGCGGCCAGACTAGCTCCTACAATGAGCAGTTCTTC.

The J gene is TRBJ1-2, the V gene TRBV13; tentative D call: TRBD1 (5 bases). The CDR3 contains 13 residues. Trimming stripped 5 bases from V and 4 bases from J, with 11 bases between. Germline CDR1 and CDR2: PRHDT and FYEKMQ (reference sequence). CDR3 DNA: TGTGCCAGCAGCCAACGGGACTCCTATGGCTACACCTTC. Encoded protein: CASSQRDSYGYTF.

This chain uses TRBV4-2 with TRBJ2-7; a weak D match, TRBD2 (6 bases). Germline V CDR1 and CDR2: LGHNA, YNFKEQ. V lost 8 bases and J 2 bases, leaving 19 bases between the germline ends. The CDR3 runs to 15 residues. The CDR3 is CASRVGTLDTYEQYF. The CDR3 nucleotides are TGTGCCAGCCGAGTAGGGACTCTAGACACCTACGAGCAGTACTTC.

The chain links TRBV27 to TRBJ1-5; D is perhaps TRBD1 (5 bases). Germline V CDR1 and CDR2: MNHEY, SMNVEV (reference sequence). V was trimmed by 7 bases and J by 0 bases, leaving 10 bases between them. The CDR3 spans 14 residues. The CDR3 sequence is CASNRDFSNQPQHF. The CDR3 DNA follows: TGTGCCAGCAACCGGGACTTTAGCAATCAGCCCCAGCATTTT.